This is a list of T cell receptor beta chains from one sample in a study of PD-L1 blockade in urothelial cancer. The table came from immunoSEQ multiplex PCR; TCRdb's copy has only in-frame clones and leaves some out. The sample contains tens of thousands of clones, about 85% of which appear only once. The source was PBMCs, collected around atezolizumab (anti-PD-L1) treatment. Source of these receptors: a man aged 45 to 65 with urothelial cancer. Both conserved end residues are part of each CDR3. The D gene is left open where the match is weak. A row's size may be missing; if present it is once, few, many or a size class.

few	TRBD2	TRBV7-9	TRBJ2-3	CASSLGGITDTQYF	TGTGCCAGCAGCTTGGGAGGGATCACAGATACGCAGTATTTT
-	TRBD2	TRBV7-2	TRBJ2-1	CASTTSGGAYEQFF	TGTGCCAGCACAACAAGCGGGGGGGCTTATGAGCAGTTCTTC
-	TRBD2	TRBV27	TRBJ2-1	CASGGDGTYNEQFF	TGTGCCAGCGGGGGGGACGGGACCTACAATGAGCAGTTCTTC
-	TRBD1	TRBV5-5	TRBJ2-7	CASSLTGQGAINYYEQYF	TGTGCCAGCAGCTTAACGGGACAGGGGGCAATCAACTACTACGAGCAGTACTTC
few	TRBD1	TRBV28	TRBJ2-7	CASSPRQGHYEQYF	TGTGCCAGCAGTCCCCGACAGGGCCACTACGAGCAGTACTTC
-	TRBD1	TRBV5-6	TRBJ2-7	CASSSRTGGYEQYF	TGTGCCAGCAGCTCACGGACAGGGGGATACGAGCAGTACTTC
medium-sized	-	TRBV5-4	TRBJ1-1	CASSLVAGMNTEAFF	TGTGCCAGCAGCTTGGTGGCAGGGATGAACACTGAAGCTTTCTTT
-	TRBD1	TRBV19	TRBJ1-5	CASTPGQGSGQPQHF	TGTGCCAGTACACCGGGACAGGGGTCGGGGCAGCCCCAGCATTTT
-	TRBD1	TRBV7-2	TRBJ2-7	CASSSWTGVRNEQYF	TGTGCCAGCAGCAGTTGGACAGGGGTACGAAACGAGCAGTACTTC
-	TRBD2	TRBV5-1	TRBJ2-1	CASSSGLGRIEQFF	TGCGCCAGCAGTTCGGGACTAGGCCGTATTGAGCAGTTCTTC
-	-	TRBV4-1	TRBJ2-7	CASSHSNYEQYF	TGCGCCAGCAGCCATTCCAACTACGAGCAGTACTTC
few	-	TRBV7-9	TRBJ2-7	CASSSSLRLVNYEQYF	TGTGCCAGCAGCTCGTCCCTTCGACTAGTCAACTACGAGCAGTACTTC
-	TRBD1	TRBV14	TRBJ1-2	CASSHLFSGQERLYGYTF	TGTGCCAGCAGCCACCTATTCTCGGGACAGGAGAGACTCTATGGCTACACCTTC
-	TRBD2	TRBV28	TRBJ2-7	CASSPGGSIDEQYF	TGTGCCAGCAGTCCTGGCGGGAGCATCGACGAGCAGTACTTC
-	-	TRBV14	TRBJ2-6	CASSQVGGAGANVLTF	TGTGCCAGCAGCCAAGTAGGAGGGGCTGGGGCCAACGTCCTGACTTTC
-	-	TRBV11-3	TRBJ2-1	CASSLGGAYNEQFF	TGTGCCAGCAGCTTAGGTGGGGCATACAATGAGCAGTTCTTC
-	TRBD2	TRBV27	TRBJ2-2	CASSFSAGGLSGELFF	TGTGCCAGCAGTTTTTCAGCGGGAGGGCTGTCGGGGGAGCTGTTTTTT
-	-	TRBV18	TRBJ1-5	CASSAGTFNQPQHF	TGTGCCAGCTCAGCCGGGACATTTAATCAGCCCCAGCATTTT
-	-	TRBV27	TRBJ2-7	CASSSTRLTAYEQYF	TGTGCCAGCAGCTCCACTAGACTAACCGCCTACGAGCAGTACTTC
-	TRBD1	TRBV4-1	TRBJ2-5	CASSQGQGAGETQYF	TGCGCCAGCAGCCAGGGACAGGGGGCGGGAGAGACCCAGTACTTC
-	-	TRBV7-9	TRBJ2-1	CASKTGGEEQFF	TGTGCCAGCAAAACGGGTGGCGAAGAGCAGTTCTTC
-	-	TRBV7-6	TRBJ1-2	CASSLFGGGTNYGYTF	TGTGCCAGCAGCTTATTCGGGGGGGGTACTAACTATGGCTACACCTTC
-	-	TRBV7-8	TRBJ2-6	CASSPRTAGSGANVLTF	TGTGCCAGCAGCCCCCGGACAGCAGGATCTGGGGCCAACGTCCTGACTTTC
-	-	TRBV25-1	TRBJ1-2	CASYGGGLYGYTF	TGTGCCAGCTACGGGGGGGGACTCTATGGCTACACCTTC
once	TRBD1	TRBV19	TRBJ1-2	CASSLQGANYGYTF	TGTGCCAGTAGTCTACAGGGGGCGAACTATGGCTACACCTTC
-	TRBD1	TRBV7-3	TRBJ2-6	CASSRTTGANPSGANVLTF	TGTGCCAGCAGCAGGACGACAGGGGCGAATCCGTCTGGGGCCAACGTCCTGACTTTC
-	TRBD1	TRBV19	TRBJ1-5	CASTLTGGSNQPQHF	TGTGCCAGTACCCTGACAGGGGGGAGCAATCAGCCCCAGCATTTT
-	TRBD1	TRBV30	TRBJ1-2	CAWSPPTGTLYGYTF	TGTGCCTGGAGTCCCCCGACAGGGACCCTCTATGGCTACACCTTC
-	-	TRBV9	TRBJ2-7	CASSVEPGSYEQYF	TGTGCCAGCAGCGTAGAACCGGGTTCCTACGAGCAGTACTTC
-	-	TRBV18	TRBJ2-7	CASSPRGLEEQYF	TGTGCCAGCTCACCACGGGGCCTGGAGGAGCAGTACTTC
-	TRBD2	TRBV7-9	TRBJ2-2	CASSFRGGQGRTGELFF	TGTGCCAGCAGCTTTCGGGGGGGGCAGGGCCGGACCGGGGAGCTGTTTTTT
-	-	TRBV6-1	TRBJ2-2	CASSEVAGVVKNTGELFF	TGTGCCAGCAGTGAAGTGGCAGGGGTGGTTAAGAACACCGGGGAGCTGTTTTTT
-	-	TRBV6-6	TRBJ2-2	CASSYTRLNTGELFF	TGTGCCAGCAGTTACACGAGGCTAAACACCGGGGAGCTGTTTTTT
-	TRBD1	TRBV18	TRBJ2-5	CASSPSGQGETQYF	TGTGCCAGCTCACCAAGTGGACAGGGGGAGACCCAGTACTTC
-	TRBD1	TRBV5-1	TRBJ1-1	CASSLNPGQGAFTEAFF	TGCGCCAGCAGCTTGAATCCGGGACAGGGGGCGTTCACTGAAGCTTTCTTT
-	-	TRBV10-1	TRBJ2-3	CASSGSSYTDTQYF	TGCGCCAGCAGTGGATCTAGCTACACAGATACGCAGTATTTT
-	TRBD2	TRBV5-4	TRBJ2-1	CASSQTSGLGEQFF	TGTGCCAGCAGCCAGACTAGCGGCCTTGGTGAGCAGTTCTTC
-	TRBD2	TRBV19	TRBJ2-2	CASKWASGRANTGELFF	TGTGCCAGTAAATGGGCTAGCGGGAGGGCGAACACCGGGGAGCTGTTTTTT
-	TRBD2	TRBV6-1	TRBJ2-1	CASSETLGGDSGHYYNEQFF	TGTGCCAGCAGTGAAACACTGGGCGGGGATAGCGGGCACTACTACAATGAGCAGTTCTTC
-	TRBD2	TRBV2	TRBJ2-3	CASSEILAGDWSTDTQYF	TGTGCCAGCAGTGAAATCCTAGCGGGAGACTGGAGCACAGATACGCAGTATTTT
-	TRBD2	TRBV7-2	TRBJ2-7	CASSSGLAGGTYEQYF	TGTGCCAGCAGCTCGGGACTAGCGGGAGGGACCTACGAGCAGTACTTC
-	-	TRBV15	TRBJ2-1	CATSSQQGTLWDNEQFF	TGTGCCACCAGCAGTCAACAAGGGACACTATGGGACAATGAGCAGTTCTTC
-	TRBD1	TRBV2	TRBJ2-2	CASEGAPGELFF	TGTGCCAGCGAGGGGGCCCCCGGGGAGCTGTTTTTT
-	-	TRBV30	TRBJ1-5	CAWSPSFSNQPQHF	TGTGCCTGGAGCCCGAGTTTTAGCAATCAGCCCCAGCATTTT
-	TRBD1	TRBV2	TRBJ2-1	CASRRPGQGYNEQFF	TGTGCCAGCAGGAGGCCGGGACAGGGATACAATGAGCAGTTCTTC
-	TRBD2	TRBV28	TRBJ2-5	CASSLWGSGRPQETQYF	TGTGCCAGCAGTTTATGGGGTAGCGGGAGGCCGCAAGAGACCCAGTACTTC
-	-	TRBV27	TRBJ2-7	CASSLRPVAYEQYF	TGTGCCAGCAGTTTACGCCCAGTGGCCTACGAGCAGTACTTC
-	TRBD2	TRBV7-2	TRBJ2-7	CASSFSGTPYEQYF	TGTGCCAGCAGCTTTAGCGGGACCCCCTACGAGCAGTACTTC
-	-	TRBV27	TRBJ2-5	CASSFIGGAQETQYF	TGTGCCAGCAGTTTTATTGGCGGCGCCCAAGAGACCCAGTACTTC
-	-	TRBV5-1	TRBJ2-7	CASSGGLGDYEQYF	TGCGCCAGCAGCGGGGGACTCGGCGACTACGAGCAGTACTTC
once	-	TRBV6-5	TRBJ1-6	CATGGIPYNSPLHF	TGTGCCACCGGAGGGATTCCCTATAATTCACCCCTCCACTTT
-	TRBD2	TRBV6-4	TRBJ2-3	CASRKREVSDTQYF	TGTGCCAGCAGAAAGCGGGAGGTTTCTGATACGCAGTATTTT
-	TRBD2	TRBV6-4	TRBJ2-1	CASSATSGGANEQFF	TGTGCCAGCAGTGCGACTAGCGGGGGGGCCAATGAGCAGTTCTTC
-	TRBD2	TRBV6-1	TRBJ2-7	CASTSGTSYEQYF	TGTGCCAGTACTAGCGGGACCTCCTACGAGCAGTACTTC
-	-	TRBV7-2	TRBJ2-7	CASSPVSYEQYF	TGTGCCAGCAGCCCCGTGTCCTACGAGCAGTACTTC
-	TRBD1	TRBV6-6	TRBJ2-7	CASGDREPFYEQYF	TGTGCCAGCGGCGACAGGGAGCCCTTCTACGAGCAGTACTTC
once	TRBD2	TRBV5-1	TRBJ2-3	CASSLSRLAQPQYF	TGCGCCAGCAGCTTGAGTCGACTAGCCCAGCCGCAGTATTTT
-	-	TRBV10-2	TRBJ2-1	CASSSNRRSSYNEQFF	TGCGCCAGCAGTAGTAATCGTCGGAGCTCCTACAATGAGCAGTTCTTC